A selection of T cell receptor beta chains follows, all from one sample in a study of technical replicates of blood from several donors. Only in-frame clones appear in the TCRdb table, and some are missing; sequencing was by immunoSEQ multiplex PCR. Of approximately 87,000 clones in the sample, more than 90% were seen once. The specimen was T cells isolated from PBMCs. Receptors originate from a human donor in good health. Some clones in this sample may be carry-over from other donors' samples. Both conserved end residues are part of each CDR3. The D gene is left open where the match is weak. Some rows mark clone size as missing; the rest say once, few, many or name a class of expanded clone.

>TRBV27|-|few|TRBJ1-1
TGTGCCAGCAGGCGTTCCTTGAACACTGAAGCTTTCTTT
CASRRSLNTEAFF
>TRBV19|-|-|TRBJ1-5
TGTGCCAGTAGTCTCCCCGGGTCCGCTAGCAATCAGCCCCAGCATTTT
CASSLPGSASNQPQHF
>TRBV6-5|-|-|TRBJ1-5
TGTGCCAGCAGTTCACAGGGCCTTAGCAATCAGCCCCAGCATTTT
CASSSQGLSNQPQHF
>TRBV6-5|TRBD1|-|TRBJ1-3
TGTGCCAGCAGTTATTTGACAGGGACTGGAAACACCATATATTTT
CASSYLTGTGNTIYF
>TRBV19|-|-|TRBJ1-3
TGTGCCAGTAGTATAGGGACAGGAAACACCATATATTTT
CASSIGTGNTIYF
>TRBV29-1|TRBD1|-|TRBJ1-5
TGCAGCGTCCGAGGACAGGATAGCAATCAGCCCCAGCATTTT
CSVRGQDSNQPQHF
>TRBV7-9|-|once|TRBJ2-1
TGTGCCAGCCCAGGGAGGTCAAGCTCCTACAATGAGCAGTTCTTC
CASPGRSSSYNEQFF
>TRBV28|-|-|TRBJ1-4
TGTGCCAGCAGTTCCGGACAGATCCCCAATGAAAAACTGTTTTTT
CASSSGQIPNEKLFF
>TRBV7-9|-|-|TRBJ2-7
TGTGCCAGCAACTACCTCGGAGGGGGGGGGCGATCCTACGAGCAGTACTTC
CASNYLGGGGRSYEQYF
>TRBV7-2|TRBD2|-|TRBJ2-1
TGTGCCAGCAGCTTAGGTAATAGCGGGATTAGGGGGTACAATGAGCAGTTCTTC
CASSLGNSGIRGYNEQFF
>TRBV9|TRBD1|-|TRBJ2-7
TGTGCCAGCAGCGTAGGGGTGACAGGGGCCGGCGAGCAGTACTTC
CASSVGVTGAGEQYF
>TRBV19|TRBD1|few|TRBJ1-5
TGTGCCAGTAGAACGGGACAGGGGGCGGGACAGCCCCAGCATTTT
CASRTGQGAGQPQHF
>TRBV29-1|-|once|TRBJ2-6
TGCAGCGTTGAAAAGGGGACTGGGGCCAACGTCCTGACTTTC
CSVEKGTGANVLTF
>TRBV7-9|-|-|TRBJ2-1
TGTGCCAGCAGCTCCGTAGGCGGGTCCTACAATGAGCAGTTCTTC
CASSSVGGSYNEQFF
>TRBV7-9|-|-|TRBJ1-3
TGTGCCAGCAGCTTGCGGAACTCTGGAAACACCATATATTTT
CASSLRNSGNTIYF
>TRBV7-2|TRBD2|-|TRBJ2-3
TGTGCCAGCAGCTTAGTAATAGCGGGAAGCTTCGCCGATACGCAGTATTTT
CASSLVIAGSFADTQYF
>TRBV6-5|TRBD2|-|TRBJ2-5
TGTGCCAGCAGTTACGCGGGGGGAGAGACCCAGTACTTC
CASSYAGGETQYF
>TRBV19|-|-|TRBJ1-1
TGTGCCAGTAGGGTAACAGGGATGCTGAACACTGAAGCTTTCTTT
CASRVTGMLNTEAFF
>TRBV4-1|TRBD1|-|TRBJ2-7
TGCGCCAGCAGCCTTAGACAGGGAACCTACGAGCAGTACTTC
CASSLRQGTYEQYF
>TRBV7-3|TRBD2|-|TRBJ2-1
TGTGCCAGCAGCATAGCGGGCCTTGGGAATGAGCAGTTCTTC
CASSIAGLGNEQFF
>TRBV7-9|-|-|TRBJ1-2
TGTGCCAGCAGCTTACACAGGATTTATGGCTACACCTTC
CASSLHRIYGYTF
>TRBV19|TRBD1|few|TRBJ1-1
TGTGCCAGTGGACTAAGACAGGGGAACACTGAAGCTTTCTTT
CASGLRQGNTEAFF
>TRBV6-6|-|-|TRBJ2-3
TGTGCCAGCAGTTACTTGGGGGGTAGTAAGGATACGCAGTATTTT
CASSYLGGSKDTQYF
>TRBV28|TRBD1|few|TRBJ2-6
TGTGCCAGCAGTAAGCCCGGGACAGGGTCTGGGGCCAACGTCCTGACTTTC
CASSKPGTGSGANVLTF
>TRBV5-1|TRBD1|-|TRBJ1-1
TGCGCCAGCAGCTGGGACAGGGGAGCTGAAGCTTTCTTT
CASSWDRGAEAFF
>TRBV9|TRBD1|-|TRBJ2-6
TGTGCCAGCAGCGGTACAGGGGGTGGGGCCAACGTCCTGACTTTC
CASSGTGGGANVLTF
>TRBV11-3|-|-|TRBJ1-1
TGTGCCAGCAGCCTGACAGTGAACACTGAAGCTTTCTTT
CASSLTVNTEAFF
>TRBV2|-|-|TRBJ1-1
TGTGCCACCCACAGGGTCAGAGATGAAGCTTTCTTT
CATHRVRDEAFF
>TRBV7-9|-|-|TRBJ1-5
TGTGCCAGCAGCTTGGGGGCTTATAGCAATCAGCCCCAGCATTTT
CASSLGAYSNQPQHF
>TRBV4-1|TRBD2|-|TRBJ2-1
TGCGCCAGCAGCGACGGGACTAGCGAGCCCAATGAGCAGTTCTTC
CASSDGTSEPNEQFF
>TRBV5-1|TRBD2|-|TRBJ2-1
TGCGCCAGCAGCTTGTCGGGGGGGGGTAATGAGCAGTTCTTC
CASSLSGGGNEQFF
>TRBV11-3|TRBD2|-|TRBJ2-3
TGTGCCAGCAGCCCCGGACTAGCGGGAGTCGTAGATACGCAGTATTTT
CASSPGLAGVVDTQYF
>TRBV29-1|TRBD2|-|TRBJ2-3
TGCAGCGTTAATCTAGCGGGAGGGCCAGATACGCAGTATTTT
CSVNLAGGPDTQYF
>TRBV27|TRBD1|-|TRBJ2-1
TGTGCCAGCAGTTTGCAACCGGGACAGCTTGTCAATGAGCAGTTCTTC
CASSLQPGQLVNEQFF
>TRBV19|-|-|TRBJ2-5
TGTGCCAGTAGACGGGAGCGGCGAGAGACCCAGTACTTC
CASRRERRETQYF
>TRBV6-5|-|once|TRBJ2-7
TGTGCCAGCTCCGGGGTCCACGAGCAGTACTTC
CASSGVHEQYF
>TRBV9|TRBD1|-|TRBJ2-1
TGTGCCAGCAGCATGACAGGGGAACCCAATGAGCAGTTCTTC
CASSMTGEPNEQFF
>TRBV10-1|TRBD2|-|TRBJ2-1
TGCGCCAGCAGTGAACTAATAGGACTAGCGGACAATGAGCAGTTCTTC
CASSELIGLADNEQFF
>TRBV28|TRBD1|-|TRBJ2-2
TGTGCCAGCAGTTCACACGGCACAGGGGTTGCGCAGATGGCCGGGGAGCTGTTTTTT
CASSSHGTGVAQMAGELFF
>TRBV28|-|-|TRBJ2-3
TGTGCCAGCACCCGGGACTTCACAGATACGCAGTATTTT
CASTRDFTDTQYF
>TRBV30|-|-|TRBJ2-5
TGTGCCTGGAGGCAAAGGGGAGGTAGGGAGACCCAGTACTTC
CAWRQRGGRETQYF